This TCR beta chain is from a study of OX40 agonist ivuxolimab in advanced cancers. Overall study: Patients were infused with ivuxolimab every 2 weeks at 0.01 to 10 mg/kg. Three patients showed partial responses: one hepatocellular carcinoma and two cutaneous melanoma cases.

Per germline, CDR1 SGDLS and CDR2 YYNGEE. The CDR3 extends over 14 amino acids. Between the trimmed V and J ends, which lost 0 bases and 4 bases, there was a span of 11 bases. Whole-study findings and limits: Dose levels from 0.1 to 3.0 mg/kg saw CD4+ and CD8+ blood T cells expand clonally by week 6.

Profiling relied on immunoSEQ multiplex PCR, and the TCRdb table lists in-frame clones only, not all of them. The sample holds some 57,000 clones, about 90% seen once. In the case of this clone: Its antigen is unknown.

The study sampled blood at baseline, cycle 4 day 1, and cycle 7 day 1. The chain employs TRBV9 and TRBJ2-7, with D perhaps matching TRBD2 (5 bases). The sequenced sample was CD4+ or CD8+ T cells sorted from blood, obtained in a trial of the OX40 agonist ivuxolimab. This clonotype originated in an adult with an advanced solid tumor such as melanoma, head and neck, liver or kidney cancer. The CDR3 reads CASSVGGIKYEQYF. The CDR3, as DNA: TGTGCCAGCAGCGTAGGAGGGATCAAATACGAGCAGTACTTC.